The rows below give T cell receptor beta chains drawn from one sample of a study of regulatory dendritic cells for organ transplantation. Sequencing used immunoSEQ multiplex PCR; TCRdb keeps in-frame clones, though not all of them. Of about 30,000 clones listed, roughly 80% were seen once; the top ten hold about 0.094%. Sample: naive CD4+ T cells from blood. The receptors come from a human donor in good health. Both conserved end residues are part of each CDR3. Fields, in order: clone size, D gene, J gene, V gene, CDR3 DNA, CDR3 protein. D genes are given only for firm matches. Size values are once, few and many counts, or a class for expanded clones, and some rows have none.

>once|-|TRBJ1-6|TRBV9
TGTGCCAGCAGCGCGAGACAGACCTATAATTCACCCCTCCACTTT
CASSARQTYNSPLHF
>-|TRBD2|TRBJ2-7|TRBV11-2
TGTGCCAGCAGCCCTCGGACTAGCGGGATCTCCTACGAGCAGTACTTC
CASSPRTSGISYEQYF
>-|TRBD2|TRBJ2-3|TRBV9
TGTGCCAGCAGCGTAGCTAGCGGGGTAGCCACAGATACGCAGTATTTT
CASSVASGVATDTQYF
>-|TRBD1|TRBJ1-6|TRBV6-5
TGTGCCAGCAGTTACGGGGACAGAAATAATTCACCCCTCCACTTT
CASSYGDRNNSPLHF
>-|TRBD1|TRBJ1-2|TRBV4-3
TGCGCCAGCAGCCAAGCGACAGGGACATATGGCTACACCTTC
CASSQATGTYGYTF
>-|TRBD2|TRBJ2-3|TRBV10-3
TGTGCCATCAGTCTTAGCGGGGGGGTCACAGATACGCAGTATTTT
CAISLSGGVTDTQYF
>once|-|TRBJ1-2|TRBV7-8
TGTGCCAGCAGCTTAGTGTGGGGGGGCGCGGGCTATGGCTACACCTTC
CASSLVWGGAGYGYTF
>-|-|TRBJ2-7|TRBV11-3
TGTGCCAGCAGCTTAGATCGAGACAGGGAGGTTTGGGAGCAGTACTTC
CASSLDRDREVWEQYF
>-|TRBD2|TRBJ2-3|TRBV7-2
TGTGCCAGCAGAGCGGGGGCGACAGATACGCAGTATTTT
CASRAGATDTQYF
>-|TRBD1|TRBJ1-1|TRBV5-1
TGCGCCAGCAGCAAGACAGGGGGTCATACTGAAGCTTTCTTT
CASSKTGGHTEAFF
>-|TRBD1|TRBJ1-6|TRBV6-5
TGTGCCACCCTGTCCGGGACAGCCAATTCACCCCTCCACTTT
CATLSGTANSPLHF
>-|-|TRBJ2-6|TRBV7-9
TGTGCCAGCAGCTCCATCGACAGTCCTGGGGCCAACGTCCTGACTTTC
CASSSIDSPGANVLTF
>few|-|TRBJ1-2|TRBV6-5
TGTGCCAGCAGTTGGGACGGGGGCTATGGCTACACCTTC
CASSWDGGYGYTF
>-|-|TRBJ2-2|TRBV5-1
TGCGCCAGCAGTCAGGGTTTCACCGGGGAGCTGTTTTTT
CASSQGFTGELFF
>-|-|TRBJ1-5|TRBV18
TGTGCCAGCTCGGACGGTGGAGGTCAGCCCCAGCATTTT
CASSDGGGQPQHF
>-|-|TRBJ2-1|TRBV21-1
TGTGCCAGCAGCTGTCGGACTAGCGGGGTTGACAATGAGCAGTTCTTC
CASSCRTSGVDNEQFF
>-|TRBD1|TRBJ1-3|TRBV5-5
TGTGCCAGCAGCCCAAGGGACAGCTTTCCTGGAAACACCATATATTTT
CASSPRDSFPGNTIYF
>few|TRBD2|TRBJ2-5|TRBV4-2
TGTGCCAGCAGCCAAGAGGCTAGCGGGGGACCTACGACCCAGTACTTC
CASSQEASGGPTTQYF
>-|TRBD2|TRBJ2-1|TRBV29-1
TGCAGCGTGGCCCTTGGGGGGGGTACAAACAATGAGCAGTTCTTC
CSVALGGGTNNEQFF
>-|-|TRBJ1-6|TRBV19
TGTGCCAGTAGTAGTGACAGAGAATCACCCCTCCACTTT
CASSSDRESPLHF
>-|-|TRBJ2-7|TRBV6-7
TGTGCCAGCAGCGACAGTCCCGTCTCCTACGAGCAGTACTTC
CASSDSPVSYEQYF
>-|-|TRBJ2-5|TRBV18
TGTGCCAGCTCACGGTCTAGCTGGGAGACCCAGTACTTC
CASSRSSWETQYF
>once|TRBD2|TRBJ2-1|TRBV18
TGTGCCAGCTCACCACCGGCGGGGGGGCGGTACAATGAGCAGTTCTTC
CASSPPAGGRYNEQFF
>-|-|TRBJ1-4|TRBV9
TGTGCCAGCAGCGTAGGTAGCTCTCAATATAATGAAAAACTGTTTTTT
CASSVGSSQYNEKLFF
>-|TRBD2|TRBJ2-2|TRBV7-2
TGTGCCAGCAACACCCATGGGGGGGTTACGAACACCGGGGAGCTGTTTTTT
CASNTHGGVTNTGELFF
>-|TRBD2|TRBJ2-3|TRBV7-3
TGTGCCAGCAGCATTAGCGGGGGGGTAACAGATACGCAGTATTTT
CASSISGGVTDTQYF
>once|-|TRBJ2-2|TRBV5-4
TGTGCCAGCAGCTTGGGACAGGCCTCGAACACCGGGGAGCTGTTTTTT
CASSLGQASNTGELFF
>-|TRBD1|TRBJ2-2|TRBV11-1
TGTGCCAGCAGCTGGGGACAGACGAACACCGGGGAGCTGTTTTTT
CASSWGQTNTGELFF
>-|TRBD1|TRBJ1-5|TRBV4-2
TGTGCCAGCAGCCAAGATATCGGACAGGGAAGCAATCAGCCCCAGCATTTT
CASSQDIGQGSNQPQHF
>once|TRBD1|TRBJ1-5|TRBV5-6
TGTGCCAGCAACCGACAGGGGAATCAGCCCCAGCATTTT
CASNRQGNQPQHF
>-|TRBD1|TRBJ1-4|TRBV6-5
TGTGCCAGCAGCTCCGGACAGGGTAATAGACTGTTTTTT
CASSSGQGNRLFF
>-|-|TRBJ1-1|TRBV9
TGTGCCAGCAGCGCCGGACTGAGCGAAGCTTTCTTT
CASSAGLSEAFF
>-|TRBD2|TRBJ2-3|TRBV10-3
TGTGCCATCAGTGAGTTTCGCGGGACTAGCGGGGCCGACCCCGATACGCAGTATTTT
CAISEFRGTSGADPDTQYF
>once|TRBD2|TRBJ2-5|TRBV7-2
TGTGCCAGCAGCTCCCAAAAGACTAGCGGGGGTGTGGAGACCCAGTACTTC
CASSSQKTSGGVETQYF
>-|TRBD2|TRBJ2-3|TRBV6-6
TGTGCCAGCAGTTACTCTATAGCGGGGGATACGCAGTATTTT
CASSYSIAGDTQYF
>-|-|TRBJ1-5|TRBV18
TGTGCCAGCTCACCCTTTGGGGCTAGCAATCAGCCCCAGCATTTT
CASSPFGASNQPQHF
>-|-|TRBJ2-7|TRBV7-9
TGTGCCAGCAGCTCCCGGACAGCTAAACTCTACGAGCAGTACTTC
CASSSRTAKLYEQYF
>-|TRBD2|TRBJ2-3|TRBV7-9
TGTGCCAGCAGCTACAACCGGGCGGGGGGCACAGATACGCAGTATTTT
CASSYNRAGGTDTQYF
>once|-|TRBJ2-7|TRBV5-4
TGTGCCAGCAGCTTGGAACAATACGAGCAGTACTTC
CASSLEQYEQYF
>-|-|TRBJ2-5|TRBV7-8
TGTGCCAGCAACCTTAGTGGGGGCGGCGAGACCCAGTACTTC
CASNLSGGGETQYF
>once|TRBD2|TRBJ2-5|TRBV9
TGTGTCAGCAGCAGAACCTTCTTAGCGGGGGGGCAAGAGACCCAGTACTTC
CVSSRTFLAGGQETQYF
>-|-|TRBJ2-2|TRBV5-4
TGTGCCAGCAGCTTAGGTCGGGGTAGGACCGGGGAGCTGTTTTTT
CASSLGRGRTGELFF
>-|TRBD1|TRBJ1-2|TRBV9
TGTGCCAGCAGCCTACTTAATGAGGGGGCGGATGGCTACACCTTC
CASSLLNEGADGYTF
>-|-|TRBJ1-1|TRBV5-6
TGTGCCAGCAGCGGCGGTCGCCCGGGAACCGCTTTCTTT
CASSGGRPGTAFF
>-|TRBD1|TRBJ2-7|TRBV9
TGTGCCAGCAGCGTTGCAAAGGACAGGGAATACGAGCAGTACTTC
CASSVAKDREYEQYF